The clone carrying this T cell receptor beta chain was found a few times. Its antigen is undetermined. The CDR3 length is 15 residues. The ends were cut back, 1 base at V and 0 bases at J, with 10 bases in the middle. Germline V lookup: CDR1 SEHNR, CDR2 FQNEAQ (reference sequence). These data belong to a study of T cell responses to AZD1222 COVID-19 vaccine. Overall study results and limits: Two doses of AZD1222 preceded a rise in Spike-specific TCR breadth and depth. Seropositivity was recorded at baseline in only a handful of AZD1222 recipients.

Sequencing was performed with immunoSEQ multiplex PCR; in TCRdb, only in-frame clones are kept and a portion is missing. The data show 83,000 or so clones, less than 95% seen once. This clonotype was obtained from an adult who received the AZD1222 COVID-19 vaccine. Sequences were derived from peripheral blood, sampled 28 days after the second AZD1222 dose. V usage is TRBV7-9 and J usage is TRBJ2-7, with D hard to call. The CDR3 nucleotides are TGTGCCAGCAGCTTAGGGCAGCACCTCTCCTACGAGCAGTACTTC. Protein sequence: CASSLGQHLSYEQYF.